This T cell receptor (beta chain) was retrieved from a study of identical twins. Germline CDR1 MGHRA, CDR2 YSYEKL. CDR3 length: 16 residues. Unmatched junction bases numbered 7, after V lost 2 bases and J lost 4 bases. From the 5' RACE reads, TCRdb called clonotypes with MiXCR, one entry per CDR3 protein. The repertoire holds hundreds of thousands of distinct CDR3 sequences, with approximately 9% as singletons. These same records also appear under a second study, on yellow fever vaccine responses in identical twins. In that study: Twins reportedly appeared to share part of their vaccine T cell response while keeping part individual.

This receptor was identified in a woman aged 18-35 years in good health. This chain links TRBV4-1 with TRBJ1-2; 10 nucleotides match TRBD1. The sample was PBMCs. CDR3 coding DNA: TGCGCCAGCAGCCAATCACGGGACAGGGGTTCCTATGGCTACACCTTC. This gives the protein CASSQSRDRGSYGYTF.